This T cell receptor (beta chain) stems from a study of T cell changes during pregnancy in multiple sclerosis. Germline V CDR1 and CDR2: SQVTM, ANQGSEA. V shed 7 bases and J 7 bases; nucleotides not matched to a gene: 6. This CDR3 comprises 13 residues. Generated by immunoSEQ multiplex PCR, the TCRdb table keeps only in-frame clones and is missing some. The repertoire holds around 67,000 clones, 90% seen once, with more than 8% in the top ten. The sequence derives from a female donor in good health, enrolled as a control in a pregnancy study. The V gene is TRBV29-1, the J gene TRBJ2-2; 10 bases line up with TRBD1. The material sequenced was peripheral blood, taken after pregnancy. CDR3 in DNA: TGCAGCGGCCGACAGGGGGCAGGCGGGGAGCTGTTTTTT. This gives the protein CSGRQGAGGELFF.